The rows below give T cell receptor beta chains drawn from one sample of a study of human thymus T cells. The assay was immunoSEQ multiplex PCR, and TCRdb's table has in-frame clones only and misses some. Among under 95,000 clones, around 95% were seen once, and the ten largest hold approximately 0.031%. The sample consisted of thymus tissue. These receptors originate from a girl under three years old with a congenital heart defect but otherwise immunologically healthy. The CDR3 runs from the conserved cysteine through the conserved F or W. D genes are given only for firm matches. Clone size is given for some rows only: seen once, a few or many times, or a class if the clone is expanded.

NA | TRBJ2-7 | TRBV15 | TRBD2 | CATSKLRGLAGEQYF | TGTGCCACCAGCAAACTCCGAGGACTAGCGGGCGAGCAGTACTTC
few | TRBJ1-5 | TRBV27 | NA | CASSFSGVRQPQHF | TGTGCCAGCAGTTTTTCCGGCGTGCGTCAGCCCCAGCATTTT
NA | TRBJ1-5 | TRBV7-2 | NA | CASSLAPATRSHQPQHF | TGTGCCAGCAGCTTAGCGCCGGCTACCCGCTCCCATCAGCCCCAGCATTTT
NA | TRBJ1-2 | TRBV12-2 | NA | CASRRGTYGYTF | TGTGCAAGTCGCCGGGGCACCTATGGCTACACCTTC
NA | TRBJ1-1 | TRBV14 | NA | CASSQGGWTEAFF | TGTGCCAGCAGCCAAGGGGGTTGGACTGAAGCTTTCTTT
NA | TRBJ2-2 | TRBV5-1 | NA | CASSVLRGTGELFF | TGCGCCAGCAGCGTCCTTAGGGGCACCGGGGAGCTGTTTTTT
NA | TRBJ2-1 | TRBV7-9 | TRBD2 | CASSLGLAGVYPYNEQFF | TGTGCCAGCAGCTTGGGACTAGCGGGAGTATACCCCTACAATGAGCAGTTCTTC
NA | TRBJ2-3 | TRBV7-2 | NA | CASSSGQGGTQYF | TGTGCCAGCAGCTCAGGTCAGGGAGGTACGCAGTATTTT
NA | TRBJ2-2 | TRBV7-3 | NA | CASSLTPRGTGELFF | TGTGCCAGCAGCTTAACTCCTAGGGGCACCGGGGAGCTGTTTTTT
NA | TRBJ2-7 | TRBV5-1 | NA | CASSSKTLVHEQYF | TGCGCCAGCAGCTCCAAGACACTAGTCCACGAGCAGTACTTC
NA | TRBJ2-3 | TRBV11-2 | TRBD2 | CASRGEVGTSGTRDTQYF | TGTGCCAGCCGCGGGGAAGTCGGGACTAGCGGGACTAGAGATACGCAGTATTTT
NA | TRBJ2-6 | TRBV7-7 | NA | CASSPIIRSGANVLTF | TGTGCTAGCAGCCCCATCATCCGATCTGGGGCCAACGTCCTGACTTTC
once | TRBJ2-7 | TRBV10-3 | TRBD1 | CAISEGQGAVYEQYF | TGTGCCATCAGTGAAGGACAGGGGGCGGTCTACGAGCAGTACTTC
NA | TRBJ2-7 | TRBV10-2 | TRBD1 | CASSIQPGGSVLHEQYF | TGCGCCAGCAGTATACAACCAGGGGGCTCTGTCCTACACGAGCAGTACTTC
NA | TRBJ2-3 | TRBV10-1 | TRBD2 | CASRGRLALTDTQYF | TGCGCCAGCAGAGGCAGACTAGCGCTCACAGATACGCAGTATTTT
NA | TRBJ2-5 | TRBV29-1 | TRBD2 | CSVEGTIQETQYF | TGCAGCGTTGAGGGGACTATCCAAGAGACCCAGTACTTC
NA | TRBJ1-5 | TRBV4-3 | NA | CASSQDAAGNSNQPQHF | TGCGCCAGCAGCCAAGATGCGGCAGGGAACAGCAATCAGCCCCAGCATTTT
NA | TRBJ2-4 | TRBV5-6 | TRBD2 | CAGSGRAKNIQYF | TGTGCCGGGAGCGGGAGGGCCAAAAACATTCAGTACTTC
NA | TRBJ1-5 | TRBV29-1 | NA | CSGDQGSGQPQHF | TGCAGCGGAGATCAGGGGAGTGGTCAGCCCCAGCATTTT
NA | TRBJ1-4 | TRBV5-1 | NA | CASSLADDNEKLFF | TGCGCCAGCAGCTTGGCAGATGACAATGAAAAACTGTTTTTT
NA | TRBJ2-3 | TRBV5-4 | NA | CASSLKNTQYF | TGTGCCAGCAGCTTGAAGAATACGCAGTATTTT
NA | TRBJ2-2 | TRBV7-3 | TRBD1 | CASSGRDRGSGELFF | TGTGCCAGCAGCGGGCGAGACAGGGGTTCCGGGGAGCTGTTTTTT
once | TRBJ2-1 | TRBV5-8 | NA | CASSSEQFF | TGTGCCAGCAGCTCCGAGCAGTTCTTC
NA | TRBJ1-1 | TRBV19 | TRBD1 | CASSIDPEDRENTEAFF | TGTGCCAGTAGTATAGACCCCGAAGACAGGGAGAACACTGAAGCTTTCTTT
NA | TRBJ2-4 | TRBV7-2 | NA | CASSSGTGSRAKNIQYF | TGTGCCAGCAGCTCGGGGACCGGTAGCAGAGCCAAAAACATTCAGTACTTC
NA | TRBJ1-2 | TRBV25-1 | NA | CASSDRETYGYTF | TGTGCCAGCAGTGACAGGGAAACCTATGGCTACACCTTC
NA | TRBJ1-1 | TRBV7-9 | NA | CASSSGEGMNTEAFF | TGTGCCAGCAGCTCAGGGGAGGGTATGAACACTGAAGCTTTCTTT
NA | TRBJ1-2 | TRBV5-1 | NA | CASSLDTGPSYGYTF | TGCGCCAGCAGCTTGGATACGGGACCCTCCTATGGCTACACCTTC
NA | TRBJ2-3 | TRBV13 | TRBD2 | CASTPGTSGTDTQYF | TGTGCCAGTACCCCCGGGACTAGCGGCACAGATACGCAGTATTTT
NA | TRBJ1-2 | TRBV4-2 | NA | CASSRRVGGYTF | TGTGCCAGCAGCCGAAGGGTTGGCGGCTACACCTTC
NA | TRBJ2-7 | TRBV28 | NA | CASSFLAMTGGHEQYF | TGTGCCAGCAGTTTTCTGGCCATGACAGGAGGACACGAGCAGTACTTC
NA | TRBJ1-1 | TRBV5-4 | NA | CASSLPQSEAFF | TGTGCCAGCAGCTTGCCTCAAAGTGAAGCTTTCTTT
NA | TRBJ1-1 | TRBV4-2 | NA | CASSRLPGGAEIEAFF | TGTGCCAGCAGCCGCCTCCCCGGGGGCGCAGAGATTGAGGCTTTCTTT
NA | TRBJ2-1 | TRBV28 | NA | CASRNGSSSYNEQFF | TGTGCCAGCAGGAATGGCAGTAGCTCCTACAATGAGCAGTTCTTC
NA | TRBJ1-4 | TRBV4-3 | TRBD1 | CASSQDRDRGVINEKLFF | TGCGCCAGCAGCCAAGATCGGGACAGGGGGGTAATCAATGAAAAACTGTTTTTT
NA | TRBJ2-2 | TRBV15 | NA | CATSPVRAYTGELFF | TGTGCCACCAGTCCCGTGAGGGCCTACACCGGGGAGCTGTTTTTT
NA | TRBJ2-1 | TRBV4-3 | TRBD2 | CASSQASGRAGMTYNEQFF | TGCGCCAGCAGCCAAGCCAGCGGGAGGGCCGGGATGACCTACAATGAGCAGTTCTTC
NA | TRBJ2-1 | TRBV5-5 | TRBD1 | CASSSGQGRDEQFF | TGTGCCAGCAGCTCGGGACAGGGGAGGGATGAGCAGTTCTTC
NA | TRBJ2-5 | TRBV7-2 | NA | CASTVRPGETQYF | TGTGCCAGCACCGTCAGACCGGGGGAGACCCAGTACTTC
NA | TRBJ2-7 | TRBV30 | NA | CAWSVHAGPSPYEQYF | TGTGCCTGGAGTGTACACGCCGGCCCTTCCCCCTACGAGCAGTACTTC